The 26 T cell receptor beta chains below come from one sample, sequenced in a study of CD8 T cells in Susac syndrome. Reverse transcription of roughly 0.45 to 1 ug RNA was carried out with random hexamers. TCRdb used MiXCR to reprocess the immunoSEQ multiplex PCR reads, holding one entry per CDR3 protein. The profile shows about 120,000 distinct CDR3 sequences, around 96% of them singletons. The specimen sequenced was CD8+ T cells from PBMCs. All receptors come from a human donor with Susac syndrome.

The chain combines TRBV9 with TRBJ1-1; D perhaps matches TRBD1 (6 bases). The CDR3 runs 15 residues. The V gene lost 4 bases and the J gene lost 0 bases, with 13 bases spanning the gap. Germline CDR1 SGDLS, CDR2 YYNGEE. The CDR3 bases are TGTGCCAGCAGCTCAACCGGGACAATGAACACTGAAGCTTTCTTT. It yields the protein CASSSTGTMNTEAFF.

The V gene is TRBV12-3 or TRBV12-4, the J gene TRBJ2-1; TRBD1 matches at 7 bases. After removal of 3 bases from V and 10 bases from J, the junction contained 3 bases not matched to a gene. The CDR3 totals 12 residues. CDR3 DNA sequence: TGTGCCAGCAGTTTCCCGGGACAGGAGCAGTTCTTC. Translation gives CASSFPGQEQFF.

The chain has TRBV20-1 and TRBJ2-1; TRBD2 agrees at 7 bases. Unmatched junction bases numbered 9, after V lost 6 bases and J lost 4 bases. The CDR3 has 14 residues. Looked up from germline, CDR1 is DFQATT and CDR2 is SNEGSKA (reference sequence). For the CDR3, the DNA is TGCAGTGCCCACATACTAGCGCGGTACAATGAGCAGTTCTTC. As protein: CSAHILARYNEQFF.

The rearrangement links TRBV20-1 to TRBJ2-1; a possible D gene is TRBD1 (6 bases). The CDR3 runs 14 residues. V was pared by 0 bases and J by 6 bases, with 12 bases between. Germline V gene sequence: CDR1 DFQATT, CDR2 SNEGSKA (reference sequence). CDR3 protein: CSAREYREFNEQFF. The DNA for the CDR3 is TGCAGTGCTAGAGAATACAGGGAATTCAATGAGCAGTTCTTC.

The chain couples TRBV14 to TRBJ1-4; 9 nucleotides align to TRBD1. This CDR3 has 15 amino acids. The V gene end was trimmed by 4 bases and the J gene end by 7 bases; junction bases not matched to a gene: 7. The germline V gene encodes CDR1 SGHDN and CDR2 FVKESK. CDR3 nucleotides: TGTGCCAGCAGCCCGTGGACAGGGGTCGGTGAAAAACTGTTTTTT. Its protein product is CASSPWTGVGEKLFF.

The CDR3 bases are TGTGCCAGTAGTATAGACGGACTTCTGGGCTACACCTTC. Its translation: CASSIDGLLGYTF. The gene calls are TRBV19 and TRBJ1-2; the D is unclear. The CDR3 consists of 13 residues. Germline CDR1 and CDR2: LNHDA and SQIVND (reference sequence). V was pared by 0 bases and J by 8 bases, with 10 bases between.

This chain's CDR3 is CASTEGGTGASGANVLTF. For the CDR3, the DNA is TGCGCCAGCACCGAGGGGGGGACTGGAGCCTCTGGGGCCAACGTCCTGACTTTC. The chain is built from TRBV4-3 and TRBJ2-6; a possible D gene is TRBD2 (7 bases). Germline-derived CDR1 and CDR2 are LGHNA and YSLEER. With 7 bases removed from V and 0 bases from J, the gap between germline ends came to 19 bases. This CDR3 comprises 18 residues.

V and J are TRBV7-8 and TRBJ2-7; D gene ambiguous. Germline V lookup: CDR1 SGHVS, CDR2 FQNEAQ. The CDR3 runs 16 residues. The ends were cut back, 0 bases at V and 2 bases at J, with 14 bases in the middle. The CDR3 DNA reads TGTGCCAGCAGCTTAGCCGGGTCGGATCTCCCCTACGAGCAGTACTTC. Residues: CASSLAGSDLPYEQYF.

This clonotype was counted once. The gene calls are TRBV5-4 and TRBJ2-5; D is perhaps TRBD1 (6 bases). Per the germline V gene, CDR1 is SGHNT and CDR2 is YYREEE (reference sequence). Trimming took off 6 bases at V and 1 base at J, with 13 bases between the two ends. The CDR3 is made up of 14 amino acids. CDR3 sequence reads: CASNLQGVQETQYF. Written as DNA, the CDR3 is TGTGCCAGCAACCTACAGGGCGTCCAAGAGACCCAGTACTTC.

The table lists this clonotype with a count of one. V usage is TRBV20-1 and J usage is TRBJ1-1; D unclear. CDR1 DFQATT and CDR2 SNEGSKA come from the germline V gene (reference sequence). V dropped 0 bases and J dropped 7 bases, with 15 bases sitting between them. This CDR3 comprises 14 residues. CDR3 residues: CSAREPRAGFEAFF. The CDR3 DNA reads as TGCAGTGCTAGAGAGCCAAGGGCTGGGTTTGAAGCTTTCTTT.

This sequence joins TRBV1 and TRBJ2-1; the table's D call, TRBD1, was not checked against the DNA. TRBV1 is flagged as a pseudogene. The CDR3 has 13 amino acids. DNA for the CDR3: TGCACCAGCAGCCTGGGACAGCACAATGAGCAGTTCTTC. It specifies CTSSLGQHNEQFF.

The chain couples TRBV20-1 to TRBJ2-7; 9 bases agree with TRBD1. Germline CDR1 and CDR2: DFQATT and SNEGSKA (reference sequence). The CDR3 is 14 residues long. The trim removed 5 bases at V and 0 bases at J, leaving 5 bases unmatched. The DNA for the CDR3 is TGCAGTGCTGGGGGACAGGGACACTCCTACGAGCAGTACTTC. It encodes CSAGGQGHSYEQYF.

This CDR3 is CASSQGGGSGEQYF. CDR3 sequence (DNA): TGCGCCAGCAGCCAAGGGGGCGGGAGTGGGGAGCAGTACTTC. The rearrangement uses TRBV4-3 and TRBJ2-7; 7 bases align to TRBD2. In germline, CDR1 is LGHNA, CDR2 YSLEER. V lost 1 base and J lost 7; bases outside the gene matches: 7. The CDR3 contains 14 residues.

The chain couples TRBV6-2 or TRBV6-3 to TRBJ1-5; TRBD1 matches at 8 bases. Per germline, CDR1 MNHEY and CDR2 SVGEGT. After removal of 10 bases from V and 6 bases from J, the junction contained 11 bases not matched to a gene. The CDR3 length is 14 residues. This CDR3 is CATAPGQDSQPQHF. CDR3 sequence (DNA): TGTGCCACCGCACCGGGACAGGACAGTCAGCCCCAGCATTTT.

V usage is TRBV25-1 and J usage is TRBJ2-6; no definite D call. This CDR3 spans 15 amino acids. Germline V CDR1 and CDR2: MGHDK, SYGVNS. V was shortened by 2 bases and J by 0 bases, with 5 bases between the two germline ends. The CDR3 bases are TGTGCCAGCAGTGAACACCTCTCTGGGGCCAACGTCCTGACTTTC. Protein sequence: CASSEHLSGANVLTF.

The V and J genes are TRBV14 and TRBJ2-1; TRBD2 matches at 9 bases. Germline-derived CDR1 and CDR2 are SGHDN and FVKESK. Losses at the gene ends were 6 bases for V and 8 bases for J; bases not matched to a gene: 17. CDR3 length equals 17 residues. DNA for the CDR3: TGTGCCAGCAGTCCAAGAACAGCGGGAGGACTCGGAGATGAGCAGTTCTTC. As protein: CASSPRTAGGLGDEQFF.

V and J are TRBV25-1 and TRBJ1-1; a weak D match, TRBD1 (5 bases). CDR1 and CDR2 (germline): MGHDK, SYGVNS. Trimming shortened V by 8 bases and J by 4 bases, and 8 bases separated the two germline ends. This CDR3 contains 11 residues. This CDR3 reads CASVRGTEAFF. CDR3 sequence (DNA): TGTGCCAGCGTTAGGGGCACTGAAGCTTTCTTT.

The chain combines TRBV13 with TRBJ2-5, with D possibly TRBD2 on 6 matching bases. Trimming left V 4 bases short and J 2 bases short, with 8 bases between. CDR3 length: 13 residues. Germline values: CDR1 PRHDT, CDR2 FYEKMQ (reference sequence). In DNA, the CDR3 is TGTGCCAGCAGCTCGGGAGATCAAGAGACCCAGTACTTC. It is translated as CASSSGDQETQYF.

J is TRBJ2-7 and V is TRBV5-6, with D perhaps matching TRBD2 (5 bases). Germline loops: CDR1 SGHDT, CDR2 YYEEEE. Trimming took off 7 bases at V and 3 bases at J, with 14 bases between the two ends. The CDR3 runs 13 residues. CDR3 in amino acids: CASRGAYDYEQYF. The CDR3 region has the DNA TGTGCCAGCCGGGGAGCTTACGACTACGAGCAGTACTTC.

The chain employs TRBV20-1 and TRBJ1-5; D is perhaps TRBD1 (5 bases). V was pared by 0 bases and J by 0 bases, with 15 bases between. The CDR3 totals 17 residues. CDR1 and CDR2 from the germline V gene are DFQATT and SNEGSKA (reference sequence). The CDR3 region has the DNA TGCAGTGCTAGAGAAGTCGGGGGGTTGTCTAGCAATCAGCCCCAGCATTTT. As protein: CSAREVGGLSSNQPQHF.

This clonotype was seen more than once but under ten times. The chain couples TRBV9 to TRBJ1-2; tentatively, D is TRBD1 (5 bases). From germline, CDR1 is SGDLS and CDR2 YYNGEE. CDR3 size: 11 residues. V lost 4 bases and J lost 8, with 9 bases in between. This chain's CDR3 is CASSRDEGYTF. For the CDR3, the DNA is TGTGCCAGCAGCAGGGACGAGGGCTACACCTTC. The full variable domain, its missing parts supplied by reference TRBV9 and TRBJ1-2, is DSGVTQTPKHLITATGQRVTLRCSPRSGDLSVYWYQQSLDQGLQFLIQYYNGEERAKGNILERFSAQQFPDLHSELNLSSLELGDSALYFCASSRDEGYTFGSGTRLTVV.

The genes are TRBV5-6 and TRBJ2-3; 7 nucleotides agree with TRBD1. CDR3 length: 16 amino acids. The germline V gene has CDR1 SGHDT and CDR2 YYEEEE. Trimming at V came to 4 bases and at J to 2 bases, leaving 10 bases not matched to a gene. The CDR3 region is CASSAETGWDTDTQYF. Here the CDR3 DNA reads TGTGCCAGCAGCGCAGAGACAGGGTGGGACACAGATACGCAGTATTTT.

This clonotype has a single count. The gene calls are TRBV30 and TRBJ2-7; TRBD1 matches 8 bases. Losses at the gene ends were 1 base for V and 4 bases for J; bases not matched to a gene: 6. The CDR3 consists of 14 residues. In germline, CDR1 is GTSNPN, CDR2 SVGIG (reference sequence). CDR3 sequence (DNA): TGTGCCTGGAGTGAGGACAGGGAAATTTACGAGCAGTACTTC. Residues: CAWSEDREIYEQYF. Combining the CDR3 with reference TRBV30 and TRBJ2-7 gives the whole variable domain SQTIHQWPATLVQPVGSPLSLECTVEGTSNPNLYWYRQAAGRGLQLLFYSVGIGQISSEVPQNLSASRPQDRQFILSSKKLLLSDSGFYLCAWSEDREIYEQYFGPGTRLTVT.

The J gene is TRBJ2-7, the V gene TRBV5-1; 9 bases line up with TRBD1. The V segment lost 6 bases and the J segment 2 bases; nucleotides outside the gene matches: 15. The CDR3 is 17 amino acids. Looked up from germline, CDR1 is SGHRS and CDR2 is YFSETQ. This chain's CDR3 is CASTPMVGTGLTYEQYF. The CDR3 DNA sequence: TGCGCCAGCACCCCTATGGTTGGGACAGGGTTGACCTACGAGCAGTACTTC.

The CDR3 spells CASTWDGEAFF. In DNA, the CDR3 is TGCGCCAGCACTTGGGACGGTGAAGCTTTCTTT. The chain carries TRBV5-1 and TRBJ1-1; possibly TRBD1 for D (5 bases). The V gene's germline CDR1 is SGHRS and CDR2 YFSETQ. CDR3 size: 11 residues. V was clipped by 6 bases and J by 7 bases, with 10 bases between them.

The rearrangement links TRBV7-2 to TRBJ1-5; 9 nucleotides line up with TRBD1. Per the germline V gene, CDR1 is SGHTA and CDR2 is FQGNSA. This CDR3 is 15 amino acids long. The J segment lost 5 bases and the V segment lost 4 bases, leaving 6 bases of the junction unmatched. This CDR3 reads CASSYRGRGDQPQHF. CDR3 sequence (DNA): TGTGCCAGCAGCTACAGGGGGCGGGGTGATCAGCCCCAGCATTTT.